The 15 T cell receptor beta chains given below trace back to one sample, sequenced in a study of T cells in localized non-small cell lung cancer. This table comes from immunoSEQ multiplex PCR, and its TCRdb copy is limited to in-frame clones, with some not included. The sample holds 30,000 or so clones, around 93% seen once. The input for sequencing was peripheral blood mononuclear cells, taken before any cancer treatment. All receptors derive from a woman aged 40 to 75 with stage III lung adenocarcinoma.

This clone appeared a single time. This rearrangement joins TRBV5-1 to TRBJ2-2; D is uncertain. Trimming removed 1 base from V and 7 bases from J, with 11 bases in between. The CDR3 is 14 residues long. CDR1 is SGHRS, CDR2 YFSETQ, per germline. The CDR3 DNA reads as TGCGCCAGCAGCTTGAAGGCAGCTGGCGGGGAGCTGTTTTTT. Its protein is CASSLKAAGGELFF.

The rearrangement links TRBV18 to TRBJ2-3, with 9 bases fitting TRBD2. Germline loops: CDR1 KGHSH, CDR2 LQKENI. J lost 2 bases, V lost 1 base, and 4 bases had no gene match. The CDR3 is 16 residues long. This chain's CDR3 is CASSPLAGGDTDTQYF. As DNA, the CDR3 is TGTGCCAGCTCACCACTTGCGGGAGGGGACACAGATACGCAGTATTTT.

The V call is TRBV6-5, the J call TRBJ2-7; 8 bases line up with TRBD2. Germline lookup yields CDR1 MNHEY and CDR2 SVGAGI. Germline trimming cut 5 bases from V and 2 bases from J; bases unmatched to any gene: 5. The CDR3 has 14 residues. The CDR3, as DNA: TGTGCCAGCAGTCCGGGGGGGACGCCCTACGAGCAGTACTTC. Translated, it gives CASSPGGTPYEQYF.

The rearrangement joins TRBV28 to TRBJ1-3; 7 nucleotides match TRBD1. Germline V gives CDR1 MDHEN, CDR2 SYDVKM. Trimming cost V 8 bases and J 2 bases; bases outside gene matches: 6. The CDR3 contains 14 residues. CDR3 region: CASRYGQAGNTIYF. CDR3 nucleotides: TGTGCCAGCCGCTATGGACAGGCTGGAAACACCATATATTTT.

The chain links TRBV28 to TRBJ2-2; no reliable D call. Trimming cost V 7 bases and J 6 bases, with 6 bases left between them. This CDR3 region has 11 residues. Looked up from germline, CDR1 is MDHEN and CDR2 is SYDVKM. The CDR3 DNA reads TGTGCCAGCATCGGCCCCGGGGAGCTGTTTTTT. Protein: CASIGPGELFF.

This clone was recorded once. This chain links TRBV2 with TRBJ2-1; D gene unclear. The length of the CDR3 is 12 residues. The V end was cut by 3 bases, the J end by 10 bases, with 10 bases between. CDR1 is SNHLY and CDR2 is FYNNEI in the germline V gene. CDR3 bases: TGTGCCAGCAGTGACCAGGCCTTAGAGCAGTTCTTC. It translates to CASSDQALEQFF.

This chain connects TRBV5-4 to TRBJ1-2; a weak D match, TRBD1 (5 bases). Trimming removed 4 bases at V and 1 base at J, with 20 bases between. This CDR3 spans 17 amino acids. The germline gives CDR1 SGHNT, CDR2 YYREEE (reference sequence). CDR3 residues: CASSLGGRGLDNYGYTF. Written as DNA, the CDR3 is TGTGCCAGCAGCCTTGGGGGAAGGGGTTTGGATAACTATGGCTACACCTTC.

CDR3: CASSPGTSGTYEQYF. The DNA of the CDR3 is TGTGCCAGCAGCCCTGGGACTAGCGGGACCTACGAGCAGTACTTC. The V gene is TRBV4-2, the J gene TRBJ2-7, with 13 bases aligning to TRBD2. The CDR3 is 15 amino acids. Trimming took 4 bases from V and 2 from J; bases not matched to a gene: 2. Germline CDR1 reads LGHNA; CDR2 reads YNFKEQ.

V is TRBV6-4 and J is TRBJ1-5; D remains unclear. The germline gives CDR1 MRHNA, CDR2 SNTAGT. CDR3 size: 13 residues. The V gene lost 3 bases and the J gene lost 4 bases, with 7 bases spanning the gap. Written as DNA, the CDR3 is TGTGCCAGCAGTGAATACACTAATCAGCCCCAGCATTTT. Amino acids: CASSEYTNQPQHF.

J is TRBJ2-7 and V is TRBV4-2, with D perhaps TRBD1 or TRBD2 (6 bases each). The CDR3 has 16 amino acids. Germline V CDR1 and CDR2: LGHNA, YNFKEQ. Trimming took off 0 bases at V and 7 bases at J, with 19 bases between the two ends. The CDR3 DNA reads as TGTGCCAGCAGCCAAGAGGGAGGCAGCGGACAGCGGGAGCAGTACTTC. Amino acids: CASSQEGGSGQREQYF.

This chain connects TRBV29-1 to TRBJ2-7; D gene uncertain. Between the trimmed V and J ends, which lost 0 bases and 1 base, there was a span of 7 bases. Germline CDR1 reads SQVTM; CDR2 reads ANQGSEA. This CDR3 comprises 13 residues. CDR3 region: CSVEEQASYEQYF. CDR3 coding DNA: TGCAGCGTTGAAGAGCAGGCATCCTACGAGCAGTACTTC.

The chain's CDR3 is CASSQYEAYTEAFF. CDR3 sequence (DNA): TGTGCCAGCAGCCAGTATGAGGCGTACACTGAAGCTTTCTTT. This rearrangement joins TRBV5-5 to TRBJ1-1; D is unresolved. CDR3 length equals 14 residues. Germline CDR1 and CDR2: SGHKS and YYEKEE (reference sequence). V lost 4 bases and J 3 bases, leaving 13 bases between the germline ends.

The gene calls are TRBV25-1 and TRBJ2-7; no definite D call. The CDR3 covers 16 residues. Per germline, CDR1 MGHDK and CDR2 SYGVNS. V lost 8 bases and J lost 2, with 22 bases in between. The CDR3 loop is CASCGPSGPRPYEQYF. In DNA form, the CDR3 reads TGTGCCAGCTGTGGCCCATCGGGCCCACGACCCTACGAGCAGTACTTC.

The chain carries TRBV30 and TRBJ1-1; a weak D match, TRBD1 (5 bases). V was pared by 3 bases and J by 8 bases, with 25 bases between. Germline loops: CDR1 GTSNPN, CDR2 SVGIG (reference sequence). The CDR3 consists of 16 residues. In nucleotides, the CDR3 is TGTGCCTGGAGCCCTGACCCGTACAGGCGACTCCTAGAAGCTTTCTTT. The encoded protein is CAWSPDPYRRLLEAFF.

The chain joins TRBV11-2 to TRBJ2-1; no reliable D call. The CDR3 length is 15 residues. The germline V gene has CDR1 SGHAT and CDR2 FQNNGV. V lost 4 bases and J 5 bases, leaving 15 bases between the germline ends. CDR3 loop: CASSSWAEWDNEQFF. CDR3 in DNA: TGTGCCAGCAGCTCCTGGGCGGAGTGGGACAATGAGCAGTTCTTC.